This T cell receptor (beta chain) was identified during a study of PD-L1 blockade in urothelial cancer. Turning to the study itself: Blood analysis was done at 3 weeks (second dose) and 6 weeks after treatment began. Findings of the study overall: Blood clones associated with the tumor expanded more at 3 weeks in durable-benefit patients.

The sample's time point: peripheral blood 6 weeks after treatment start. It was locally advanced or metastatic urothelial carcinoma that patients had. On this clone itself: Antigen: not known.

CDR1 is SGHTS, CDR2 YDEGEE, per germline. This CDR3 spans 12 amino acids. V was pared by 3 bases and J by 4 bases, with 0 bases of the junction left unmatched. Each PCR contained spiked-in synthetic TCR analog templates. TCRdb keeps only in-frame clones here, not all; method: immunoSEQ multiplex PCR. The table has about 76,000 clones, under 95% seen once. The chain links TRBV5-8 to TRBJ2-5; 7 bases align to TRBD2. The clonotype was recovered from a woman older than 75 with urothelial cancer. The sequencing here drew on PBMCs, taken around atezolizumab (anti-PD-L1) treatment. The DNA for the CDR3 is TGTGCCAGCAGCTGGGGGGGAGAGACCCAGTACTTC. This gives the protein CASSWGGETQYF.